Shown below are 28 T cell receptor beta chains from a single sample sequenced in a study of control samples from healthy donors and cancer patients. Profiling relied on immunoSEQ multiplex PCR, and the TCRdb table lists in-frame clones only, not all of them. The sample carries around 140,000 clones, approximately 93% recorded once. The sequenced sample consisted of blood. The source is a man younger than 35 in good health.

The chain couples TRBV6-5 to TRBJ1-2; 7 nucleotides line up with TRBD1. This CDR3 has 13 residues. Germline values: CDR1 MNHEY, CDR2 SVGAGI. V shed 10 bases, J shed 0 bases, and the junction held 5 bases outside the gene matches. CDR3 nucleotide sequence: TGTGCCACTACGACAGGGTCTAACTATGGCTACACCTTC. It translates to CATTTGSNYGYTF.

V and J are TRBV6-5 and TRBJ2-2, with D perhaps matching TRBD2 (5 bases). The germline V and J ends were trimmed by 7 bases and 3 bases, with 12 bases remaining between them. The CDR3 has 14 residues. Germline-derived CDR1 and CDR2 are MNHEY and SVGAGI. The CDR3 protein is CASTKRRYTGELFF. The CDR3 DNA reads as TGTGCCAGCACGAAGCGGAGATACACCGGGGAGCTGTTTTTT.

CDR3 nucleotide sequence: TGTGCCAGCAGTTCGGGGGACGGTGGGGGCTACACCTTC. Translated: CASSSGDGGGYTF. The chain carries TRBV27 and TRBJ1-2; D perhaps matches TRBD1 (5 bases). The ends were cut back, 4 bases at V and 8 bases at J, with 14 bases in the middle. Germline values: CDR1 MNHEY, CDR2 SMNVEV (reference sequence). The CDR3 loop spans 13 amino acids.

This clone was recorded only once. V usage is TRBV7-2 and J usage is TRBJ2-5; 10 bases agree with TRBD2. The CDR3 is made up of 19 amino acids. J gave up 4 bases and V 4 bases, and 18 bases lay outside the gene matches. Germline-derived CDR1 and CDR2 are SGHTA and FQGNSA. The chain's CDR3 is CASSSEIGWRSGRVETQYF. CDR3 nucleotides: TGTGCCAGCAGCTCTGAAATCGGATGGCGAAGCGGGAGGGTAGAGACCCAGTACTTC.

The V and J genes are TRBV6-5 and TRBJ1-5; the D gene is possibly TRBD1 (5 bases). From germline, CDR1 is MNHEY and CDR2 SVGAGI. CDR3 length: 13 amino acids. V lost 11 bases, J lost 6 bases, and 17 bases lay in between. CDR3 protein: CASRGVASQPQHF. The CDR3 DNA follows: TGTGCCTCGAGGGGCGTCGCTAGTCAGCCCCAGCATTTT.

The chain is built from TRBV4-2 and TRBJ1-2; a weak D match, TRBD1 (6 bases). This CDR3 is 16 amino acids long. The germline CDR1 and CDR2 sequences are LGHNA and YNFKEQ. The V end was cut by 0 bases, the J end by 1 base, with 12 bases between. The CDR3 region has the DNA TGTGCCAGCAGCCAAGATCTAAGGGGGGGTAACTATGGCTACACCTTC. Protein product: CASSQDLRGGNYGYTF.

The genes are TRBV2 and TRBJ1-1, with D unclear. The V gene's germline CDR1 is SNHLY and CDR2 FYNNEI. With 1 base removed from V and 1 base from J, the gap between germline ends came to 7 bases. The CDR3 is 14 residues long. The CDR3 loop reads CASSEGGSNTEAFF. CDR3 sequence (DNA): TGTGCCAGCAGTGAAGGAGGATCGAACACTGAAGCTTTCTTT.

A few counts support this clone. The rearrangement links TRBV3-1 (or the pseudogene TRBV3-2) to TRBJ1-1; TRBD1 is a possible D gene (5 bases). The ends were cut back, 0 bases at V and 5 bases at J, with 13 bases in the middle. Germline assignment: CDR1 LGHDT and CDR2 YNNKEL (reference sequence). The CDR3 runs to 15 residues. CDR3 sequence (DNA): TGTGCCAGCAGCCAAGAGGGAGGGGTTCGGACTGAAGCTTTCTTT. Its protein product is CASSQEGGVRTEAFF.

The rearrangement uses TRBV4-3 and TRBJ2-3, with D possibly being TRBD1 (6 bases). Trimming cost V 0 bases and J 4 bases, with 14 bases left between them. Germline assignment: CDR1 LGHNA and CDR2 YSLEER. The CDR3 runs 16 residues. The CDR3 nucleotides read TGCGCCAGCAGCCAAGATACAGGGAGCCCCCCAGATACGCAGTATTTT. Its translation: CASSQDTGSPPDTQYF.

The chain joins TRBV27 to TRBJ2-2, with D unresolved. Germline CDR1 is MNHEY and CDR2 is SMNVEV (reference sequence). The germline V and J ends were trimmed by 4 bases and 0 bases, with 12 bases remaining between them. The CDR3 totals 16 residues. The CDR3 here is CASSSTGTSNTGELFF. Here the CDR3 DNA reads TGTGCCAGCAGTTCGACGGGCACTTCGAACACCGGGGAGCTGTTTTTT.

V is TRBV18 and J is TRBJ2-1; D uncertain. Per germline, CDR1 KGHSH and CDR2 LQKENI. V lost 0 bases and J lost 2, with 11 bases in between. The CDR3 contains 16 residues. CDR3 sequence (DNA): TGTGCCAGCTCACCACCTGTTGAGGCGGCCTACAATGAGCAGTTCTTC. Its translation is CASSPPVEAAYNEQFF.

This chain joins TRBV6-5 and TRBJ1-2, with D hard to call. V lost 2 bases to trimming and J lost 5 bases, with 9 bases between them. Germline V CDR1 and CDR2: MNHEY, SVGAGI. The CDR3 consists of 13 residues. The CDR3 region has the DNA TGTGCCAGCAGTTACCGAGACTCTTATGGCTACACCTTC. It yields the protein CASSYRDSYGYTF.

The rearrangement uses TRBV10-1 and TRBJ1-2; 8 bases line up with TRBD1. This CDR3 region has 15 residues. J lost 6 bases, V lost 4 bases, and 10 bases had no gene match. Germline loops: CDR1 WNHNN, CDR2 SYGVQD (reference sequence). CDR3 nucleotide sequence: TGCGCCAGCAGTGCGACCGGGACAGGTGGAAATGGCTACACCTTC. This gives the protein CASSATGTGGNGYTF.

This rearrangement joins TRBV6-6 to TRBJ1-1; unclear D gene. V lost 6 bases and J lost 4, with 15 bases in between. The length of the CDR3 is 14 residues. From germline, CDR1 is MNHNY and CDR2 SVGAGI (reference sequence). CDR3 region: CASRDGPSSTEAFF. CDR3 DNA: TGTGCCAGCAGAGACGGCCCAAGTAGCACTGAAGCTTTCTTT.

This chain joins TRBV7-8 and TRBJ1-5; D might be TRBD1 (5 bases). The germline V and J ends were trimmed by 6 bases and 6 bases, with 12 bases remaining between them. CDR3 length: 13 amino acids. The V gene's germline CDR1 is SGHVS and CDR2 FQNEAQ. DNA of the CDR3: TGTGCCAGCAGTGGGACTGGTGCTCAGCCCCAGCATTTT. Translated, it gives CASSGTGAQPQHF.

This clone was found a few times. The rearrangement links TRBV5-1 to TRBJ2-7; 12 bases align to TRBD2. The germline V gene encodes CDR1 SGHRS and CDR2 YFSETQ. This CDR3 comprises 15 residues. With V trimmed by 6 bases and J by 3 bases, 7 bases remained unmatched. Here the CDR3 reads CASTTSGGPVYEQYF. The CDR3 DNA reads TGCGCCAGCACCACTAGCGGGGGGCCCGTCTACGAGCAGTACTTC.

This clone appeared a few times. The J gene is TRBJ2-1, the V gene TRBV4-1; 8 nucleotides line up with TRBD2. CDR3 length equals 16 residues. Germline CDR1 and CDR2: MGHRA and YSYEKL. J gave up 0 bases and V 2 bases, and 3 bases lay outside the gene matches. The CDR3, as DNA: TGCGCCAGCAGCCAAAACAGCGGGAGCTCCTACAATGAGCAGTTCTTC. This sequence encodes CASSQNSGSSYNEQFF.

This chain joins TRBV19 and TRBJ2-5; D is possibly TRBD2 (6 bases). Germline V gene data show CDR1 as LNHDA and CDR2 as SQIVND (reference sequence). CDR3 length equals 15 residues. Trimming removed 4 bases at V and 2 bases at J, with 14 bases between. DNA of the CDR3: TGTGCCAGTAGTAGTTGGACTACACAGCAAGAGACCCAGTACTTC. Amino acid sequence: CASSSWTTQQETQYF. Drawing the rest from reference TRBV19 and TRBJ2-5, the complete variable domain is DGGITQSPKYLFRKEGQNVTLSCEQNLNHDAMYWYRQDPGQGLRLIYYSQIVNDFQKGDIAEGYSVSREKKESFPLTVTSAQKNPTAFYLCASSSWTTQQETQYFGPGTRLLVL.

The CDR3 nucleotides read TGTGCCTGGAACAGGGGCTCGTATGGCTACACCTTC. Translating gives CAWNRGSYGYTF. This rearrangement joins TRBV30 to TRBJ1-2; TRBD1 agrees at 7 bases. The CDR3 totals 12 residues. Germline loops: CDR1 GTSNPN, CDR2 SVGIG (reference sequence). V was clipped by 4 bases and J by 5 bases; unmatched bases: 4.

V usage is TRBV24-1 and J usage is TRBJ2-1, with TRBD2 matching 15 bases. Germline V gives CDR1 KGHDR, CDR2 SFDVKD. V dropped 3 bases and J dropped 2; count of bases not matched to a gene: 7. CDR3 length equals 19 residues. CDR3 loop: CATSDLRTSGRVTYNEQFF. The CDR3 nucleotides are TGTGCCACCAGTGATCTCCGGACTAGCGGGAGGGTCACCTACAATGAGCAGTTCTTC.

The rearrangement uses TRBV7-9 and TRBJ1-2; D may be TRBD1 (6 bases). Per germline, CDR1 SEHNR and CDR2 FQNEAQ (reference sequence). Between the trimmed V and J ends, which lost 5 bases and 4 bases, there was a span of 17 bases. This CDR3 comprises 15 residues. DNA for the CDR3: TGTGCCAGCAGCCCGGTAGGGCAGGGGTTCTATGGCTACACCTTC. Protein product: CASSPVGQGFYGYTF. Using reference TRBV7-9 and TRBJ1-2 for the parts outside the CDR3, the full variable domain is DTGVSQNPRHKITKRGQNVTFRCDPISEHNRLYWYRQTLGQGPEFLTYFQNEAQLEKSRLLSDRFSAERPKGSFSTLEIQRTEQGDSAMYLCASSPVGQGFYGYTFGSGTRLTVV.

The J gene is TRBJ1-6, the V gene TRBV30; D may be TRBD1 (6 bases). Trimming pared 5 bases from V and 2 bases from J, leaving 19 bases between. The CDR3 runs 17 residues. In germline, CDR1 is GTSNPN, CDR2 SVGIG (reference sequence). The CDR3 loop is CAWRQPLTGAYNSPLHF. In nucleotides, the CDR3 is TGTGCCTGGCGTCAACCCTTGACAGGCGCCTATAATTCACCCCTCCACTTT.

This clone came up a few times. The chain is built from TRBV7-2 and TRBJ2-5; D unresolved. The length of the CDR3 is 13 residues. Germline values: CDR1 SGHTA, CDR2 FQGNSA. Trimming left V 3 bases short and J 2 bases short, with 7 bases between. The CDR3 reads CASSLMGQETQYF. The CDR3 coding sequence is TGTGCCAGCAGCTTGATGGGGCAAGAGACCCAGTACTTC.

This rearrangement joins TRBV21-1 to TRBJ2-5; the D call in the table, TRBD2, was not verified against the DNA. TRBV21-1 is classified as a pseudogene. The CDR3 has 17 amino acids. For the CDR3, the DNA is TGTGCCAGCAGCAAATGGGGGGCGGGAGGTCAGCAAGAGACCCAGTACTTC. It encodes CASSKWGAGGQQETQYF.

The chain joins TRBV5-1 to TRBJ2-1, with 7 positions matching TRBD2. V lost 4 bases, J lost 7 bases, and 8 bases stayed unmatched. CDR3 size: 14 residues. CDR1 and CDR2 from the germline V gene are SGHRS and YFSETQ. CDR3 residues: CASSPGLVGNEQFF. The CDR3 nucleotides are TGCGCCAGCAGCCCCGGACTAGTCGGGAATGAGCAGTTCTTC.

J is TRBJ1-1 and V is TRBV15; D call uncertain. Germline V gene data show CDR1 as LNHNV and CDR2 as YYDKDF (reference sequence). Trimming removed 3 bases from V and 6 bases from J, with 20 bases in between. The CDR3 consists of 16 residues. CDR3 in DNA: TGTGCCACCAGCAGTCCCCCCCCTTTTTCAACGGCTGAAGCTTTCTTT. It encodes CATSSPPPFSTAEAFF.

V and J are TRBV28 and TRBJ1-5, with D perhaps TRBD1 (5 bases). There are 16 residues in the CDR3. Germline CDR1 and CDR2: MDHEN and SYDVKM. V was cut by 1 base and J by 3 bases, with 13 bases left in between. The CDR3 region has the DNA TGTGCCAGCAGTTTATTATCTGGAGGGGTCAATCAGCCCCAGCATTTT. It codes for CASSLLSGGVNQPQHF.

This chain links TRBV28 with TRBJ2-7; D perhaps matches TRBD2 (5 bases). V lost 6 bases, J lost 3 bases, and 12 bases lay in between. The germline V gene has CDR1 MDHEN and CDR2 SYDVKM. The CDR3 consists of 13 residues. The CDR3 loop reads CASRGVPHYEQYF. The CDR3 coding sequence is TGTGCCAGCAGGGGAGTCCCCCACTACGAGCAGTACTTC.